The sequence of this T cell receptor beta chain was determined in a study of early T cells in non-severe SARS-CoV-2 infection. Across the study: From unsorted whole blood, bulk RNA was sequenced, and the chains remained unpaired.

Overall study findings and caveats: Anti-spike CD8 specificities were favored by VDJdb matching, whose results missed private and CD4 specificities.

V lost 6 bases and J lost 0, with 5 bases in between. The CDR3 is 12 amino acids. Germline V gene data show CDR1 as SGHTA and CDR2 as FQGNSA. This clonotype appeared many times. Its antigen is not known. Separate cDNA molecules each had unique molecular identifiers attached to them. TCRdb used MiXCR to reprocess the 5' RACE reads, holding one entry per CDR3 protein. The sample lists about 34,000 distinct CDR3 sequences; 6% to 7% were seen once. This sequence joins TRBV7-2 and TRBJ2-5; no clear D gene. The TCR originated in an adult who was a healthcare worker with PCR-confirmed SARS-CoV-2 infection or an uninfected control (not recorded which). Sequencing was done on a sample of whole blood. The CDR3 nucleotides read TGTGCCAGCAGGACATACCAAGAGACCCAGTACTTC. It yields the protein CASRTYQETQYF.